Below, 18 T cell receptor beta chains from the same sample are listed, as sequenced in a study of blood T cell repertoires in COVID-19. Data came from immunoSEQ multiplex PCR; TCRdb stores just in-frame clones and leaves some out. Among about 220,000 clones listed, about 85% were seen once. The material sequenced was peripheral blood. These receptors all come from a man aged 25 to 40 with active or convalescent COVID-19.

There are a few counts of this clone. In DNA form, the CDR3 reads TGTGCCAGCAGCCAGGGACTACCAGAGACCCAGTACTTC. It translates to CASSQGLPETQYF. The gene calls are TRBV7-2 and TRBJ2-5; 7 bases fit TRBD2. Trimming cost V 5 bases and J 4 bases; bases outside gene matches: 4. Germline lookup yields CDR1 SGHTA and CDR2 FQGNSA. This CDR3 region has 13 residues.

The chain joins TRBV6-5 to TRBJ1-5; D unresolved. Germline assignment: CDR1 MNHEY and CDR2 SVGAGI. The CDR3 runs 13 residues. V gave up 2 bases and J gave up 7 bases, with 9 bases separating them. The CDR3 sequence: CASSYVGGQPQHF. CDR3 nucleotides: TGTGCCAGCAGTTACGTGGGCGGGCAGCCCCAGCATTTT.

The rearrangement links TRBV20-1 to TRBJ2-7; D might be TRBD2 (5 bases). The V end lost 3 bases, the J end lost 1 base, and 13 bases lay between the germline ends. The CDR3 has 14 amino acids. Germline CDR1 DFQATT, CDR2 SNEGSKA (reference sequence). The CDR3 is CSASFAGGSYEQYF. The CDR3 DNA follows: TGCAGTGCTAGTTTCGCGGGTGGATCCTACGAGCAGTACTTC.

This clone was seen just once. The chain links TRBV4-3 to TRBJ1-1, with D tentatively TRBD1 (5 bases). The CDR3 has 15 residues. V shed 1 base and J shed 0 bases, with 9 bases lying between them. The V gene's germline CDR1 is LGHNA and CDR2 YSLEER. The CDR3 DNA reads TGCGCCAGCAGCCAAGTCACAGGCATGAACACTGAAGCTTTCTTT. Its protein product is CASSQVTGMNTEAFF.

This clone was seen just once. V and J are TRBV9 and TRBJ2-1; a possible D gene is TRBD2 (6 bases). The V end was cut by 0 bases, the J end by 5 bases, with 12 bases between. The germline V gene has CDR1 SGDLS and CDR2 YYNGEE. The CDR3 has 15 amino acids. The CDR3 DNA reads TGTGCCAGCAGCGTAGCGGGAGCTCGACACAATGAGCAGTTCTTC. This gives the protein CASSVAGARHNEQFF.

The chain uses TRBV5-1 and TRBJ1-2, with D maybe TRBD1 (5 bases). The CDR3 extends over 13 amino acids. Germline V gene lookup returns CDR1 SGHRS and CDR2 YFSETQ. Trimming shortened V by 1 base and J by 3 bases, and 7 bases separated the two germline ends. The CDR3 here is CASSLRGDYGYTF. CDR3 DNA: TGCGCCAGCAGCTTGCGGGGGGACTATGGCTACACCTTC.

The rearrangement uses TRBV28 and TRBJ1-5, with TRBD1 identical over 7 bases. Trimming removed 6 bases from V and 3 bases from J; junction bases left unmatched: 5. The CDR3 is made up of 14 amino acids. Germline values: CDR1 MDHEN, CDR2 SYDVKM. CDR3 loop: CASSLQGFNQPQHF. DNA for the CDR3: TGTGCCAGCAGCTTACAGGGGTTCAATCAGCCCCAGCATTTT.

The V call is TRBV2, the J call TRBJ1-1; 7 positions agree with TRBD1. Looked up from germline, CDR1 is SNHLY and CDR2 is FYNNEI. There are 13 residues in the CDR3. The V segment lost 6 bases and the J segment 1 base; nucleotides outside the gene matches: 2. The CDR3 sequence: CASRGDRNTEAFF. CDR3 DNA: TGTGCCAGCAGGGGGGACAGGAACACTGAAGCTTTCTTT.

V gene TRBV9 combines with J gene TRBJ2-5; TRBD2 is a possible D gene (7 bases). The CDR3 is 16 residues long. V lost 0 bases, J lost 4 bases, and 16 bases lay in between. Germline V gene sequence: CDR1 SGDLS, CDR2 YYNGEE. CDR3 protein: CASSVGRAGALETQYF. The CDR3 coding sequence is TGTGCCAGCAGCGTAGGTCGGGCGGGGGCTTTAGAGACCCAGTACTTC.

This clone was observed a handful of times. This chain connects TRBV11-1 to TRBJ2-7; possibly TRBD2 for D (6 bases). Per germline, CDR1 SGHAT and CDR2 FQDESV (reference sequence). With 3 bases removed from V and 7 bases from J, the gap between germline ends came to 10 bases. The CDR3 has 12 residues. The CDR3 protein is CASSLPAGEQYF. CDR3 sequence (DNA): TGTGCCAGCAGCTTGCCCGCGGGAGAGCAGTACTTC.

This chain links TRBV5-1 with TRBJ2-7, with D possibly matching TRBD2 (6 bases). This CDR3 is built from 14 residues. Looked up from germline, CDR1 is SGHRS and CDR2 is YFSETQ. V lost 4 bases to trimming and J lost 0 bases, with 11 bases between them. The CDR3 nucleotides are TGCGCCAGCAGCCCCCGGGAGAGCTCCTACGAGCAGTACTTC. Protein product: CASSPRESSYEQYF. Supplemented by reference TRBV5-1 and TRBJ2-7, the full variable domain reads KAGVTQTPRYLIKTRGQQVTLSCSPISGHRSVSWYQQTPGQGLQFLFEYFSETQRNKGNFPGRFSGRQFSNSRSEMNVSTLELGDSALYLCASSPRESSYEQYFGPGTRLTVT.

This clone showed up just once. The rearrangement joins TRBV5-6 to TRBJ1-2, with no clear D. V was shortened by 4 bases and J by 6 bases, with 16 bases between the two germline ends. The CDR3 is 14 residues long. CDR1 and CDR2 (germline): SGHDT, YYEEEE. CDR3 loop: CASSIKQRIHGYTF. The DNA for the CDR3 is TGTGCCAGCAGCATAAAACAGAGAATCCATGGCTACACCTTC.

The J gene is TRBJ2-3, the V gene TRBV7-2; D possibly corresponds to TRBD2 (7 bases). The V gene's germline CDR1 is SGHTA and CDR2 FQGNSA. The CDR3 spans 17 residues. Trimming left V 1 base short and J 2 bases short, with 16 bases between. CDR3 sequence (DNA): TGTGCCAGCAGCTTAGAAAGGGGAGGGGGAACCACAGATACGCAGTATTTT. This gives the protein CASSLERGGGTTDTQYF.

CDR3 DNA sequence: TGTGCCTGGAGTCCCCTGGCCACGACCTACGAGCAGTACTTC. Translation gives CAWSPLATTYEQYF. The chain has TRBV30 and TRBJ2-7; D is unclear. The CDR3 runs to 14 residues. Germline assignment: CDR1 GTSNPN and CDR2 SVGIG (reference sequence). V was pared by 2 bases and J by 2 bases, with 13 bases between. Drawing the rest from reference TRBV30 and TRBJ2-7, the complete variable domain is SQTIHQWPATLVQPVGSPLSLECTVEGTSNPNLYWYRQAAGRGLQLLFYSVGIGQISSEVPQNLSASRPQDRQFILSSKKLLLSDSGFYLCAWSPLATTYEQYFGPGTRLTVT.

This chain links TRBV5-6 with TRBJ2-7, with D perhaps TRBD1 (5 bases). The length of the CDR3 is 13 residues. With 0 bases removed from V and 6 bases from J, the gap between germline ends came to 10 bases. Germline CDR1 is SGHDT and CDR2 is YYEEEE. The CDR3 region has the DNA TGTGCCAGCAGCTTGGCCCAGGGTAGCGAGCAGTACTTC. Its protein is CASSLAQGSEQYF.

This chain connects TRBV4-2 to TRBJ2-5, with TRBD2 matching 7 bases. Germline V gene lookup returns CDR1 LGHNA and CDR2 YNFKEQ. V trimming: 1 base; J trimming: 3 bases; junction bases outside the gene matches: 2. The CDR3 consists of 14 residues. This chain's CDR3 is CASSQGRGEETQYF. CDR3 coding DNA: TGTGCCAGCAGCCAAGGCCGGGGGGAAGAGACCCAGTACTTC.

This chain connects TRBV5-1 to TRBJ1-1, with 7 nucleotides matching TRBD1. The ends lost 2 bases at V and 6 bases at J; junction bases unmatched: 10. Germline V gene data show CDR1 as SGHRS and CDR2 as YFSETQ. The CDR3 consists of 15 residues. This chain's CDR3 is CASSFGPTTGPEAFF. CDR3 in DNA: TGCGCCAGCAGCTTTGGACCGACGACAGGGCCTGAAGCTTTCTTT.

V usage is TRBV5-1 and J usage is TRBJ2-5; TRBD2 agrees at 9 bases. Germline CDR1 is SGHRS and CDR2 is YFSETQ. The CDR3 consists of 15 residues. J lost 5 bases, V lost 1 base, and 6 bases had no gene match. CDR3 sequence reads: CASSLMVAGEETQYF. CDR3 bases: TGCGCCAGCAGCTTGATGGTAGCGGGAGAGGAGACCCAGTACTTC.